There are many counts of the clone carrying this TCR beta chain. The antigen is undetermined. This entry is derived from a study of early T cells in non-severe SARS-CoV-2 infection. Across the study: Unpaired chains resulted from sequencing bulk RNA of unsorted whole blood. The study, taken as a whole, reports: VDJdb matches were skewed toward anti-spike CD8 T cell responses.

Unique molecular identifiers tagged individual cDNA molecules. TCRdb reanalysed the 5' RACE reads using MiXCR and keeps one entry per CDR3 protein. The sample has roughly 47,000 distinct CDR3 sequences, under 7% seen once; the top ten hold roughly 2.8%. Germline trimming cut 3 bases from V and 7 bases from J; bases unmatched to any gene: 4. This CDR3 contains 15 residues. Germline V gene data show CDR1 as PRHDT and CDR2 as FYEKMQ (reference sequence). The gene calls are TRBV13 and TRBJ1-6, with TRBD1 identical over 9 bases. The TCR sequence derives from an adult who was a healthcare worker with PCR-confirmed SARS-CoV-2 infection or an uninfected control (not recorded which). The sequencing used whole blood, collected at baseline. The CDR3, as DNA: TGTGCCAGCAGCTTGAGACAGGGGGTAAATTCACCCCTCCACTTT. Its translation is CASSLRQGVNSPLHF.